The clone carrying this T cell receptor beta chain was seen a handful of times. This sample is part of a study of T cells of healthy individuals. TCRdb called the 5' RACE reads again in MiXCR, with one record for every CDR3 protein. The table has 60,000 to 80,000 distinct CDR3 sequences, about a sixth seen once; the top ten hold approximately 4.8%. The CDR3 length is 17 residues. Germline CDR1 is SGHTA and CDR2 is FQGNSA. V gave up 4 bases and J gave up 6 bases, with 23 bases separating them. The TCR comes from a human donor in good health. V and J are TRBV7-2 and TRBJ2-3, with D possibly TRBD2 on 6 matching bases. The chain's CDR3 is CASSSGPFAGGSDTQYF. In DNA form, the CDR3 reads TGTGCCAGCAGCTCGGGACCGTTCGCCGGGGGTTCGGATACGCAGTATTTT.